The source of this TCR beta chain is a study of T cells in Graves' hyperthyroidism and ophthalmopathy (dated by TCRdb to about 2019). For the wider study: Peripheral blood was sampled at the time of initial diagnosis, prior to any treatment. For training and testing, the 110 or so patients in the discovery cohort were randomly divided in a 7:3 ratio. To identify TCR V-J signatures that set the groups apart, the researchers used a discovery cohort of 90 to 100 patients, made up of under 50 with Graves' ophthalmopathy and about 60 with stable Graves' hyperthyroidism. Thyroid tissue and blood T-cell repertoires from about 6 Graves' hyperthyroidism patients were also compared in the study. An independent validation cohort of some 18 hyperthyroidism patients and some 15 patients who later progressed to ophthalmopathy tested prospective prediction of ophthalmopathy. After sampling, hyperthyroidism patients received methimazole starting at 30 mg daily, and ophthalmopathy patients received high-dose intravenous methylprednisolone. According to the paper, TCR Vbeta CDR3 sequencing was carried out on about 140 peripheral blood samples, which came from under 50 ophthalmopathy, 70 to 80 hyperthyroidism and roughly 17 progressor patients. The full study reports these points: Most expanded thyroid clonotypes (frequency above 0.001) were also detected in blood, a finding suggesting that blood repertoires may reflect thyroid immune responses. A 13 V-J signature model separated ophthalmopathy from stable hyperthyroidism, with 87.88% sensitivity and 81% to 83% specificity in cross-validation and 80%/75% in testing. In validation, the model predicted progression to ophthalmopathy a median of roughly 6.2 months before onset, with about 67% sensitivity and nearly 75% specificity. Sample size was not statistically predetermined, and investigators were not blinded to group allocation.

Stable Graves' hyperthyroidism was defined as no progression to ophthalmopathy during 18 months of follow-up. The hyperthyroidism patients were between 18 and 65 years old and newly diagnosed, with a disease duration of less than 2 months. Exclusion was applied to patients with uncontrolled infections, other autoimmune diseases, pregnancy or lactation. Diagnoses were based on clinical symptoms, serum thyroxine and TRAb, thyroid ultrasound and orbital computed tomography. PBMCs were separated from under 11 ml of fresh peripheral blood using Ficoll-Paque density gradient centrifugation. Total RNA was extracted using Trizol reagent, and RNA quality was assessed on an Agilent 2100 Bioanalyzer. Amplification of TCR beta CDR3 regions was carried out from RNA transcripts. A first-round RT-PCR of the TCR CDR3 used the HTBI primer set with the Qiagen OneStep RT-PCR kit. Libraries were constructed in a second round of multiplex PCR, after which size selection and purification were performed. Sequencing of the libraries was done on an Illumina HiSeq2000 using paired-end 100 bp reads. For the original study's pipeline: SOAPnuke was used to process the raw data, removing reads that contained adapters or uncalled bases, had a mean Phred below 15, or lacked an exact match to the constant primer or identifier. High-quality paired reads were merged with COPE v1.2.5, and unique nucleotide sequences were defined as clonotypes. MiTCR v1.1 was used to align the clonotypes against IMGT TRBV, TRBD and TRBJ reference segments. Only V-J combinations with frequency above 0.0001, covering about 99% of repertoires, were analysed. The TCS score was defined as the ratio of F50 (clonal expansion) to E x V (chaos), calculated using BLOSUM62-based TCRdist between CDR3 peptides within each V-J. Welch's t-statistics and random forest reduced around 550 V-J features to 10 to 15, which were used in a naive Bayes classifier (R e1071). TCRdb reprocessing: public reads trimmed at Q25 with fastp, clones called with MiXCR, in-frame beta chains kept. Every CDR3 protein is listed once, alongside the most common genes and DNA of its rows. The V and J calls were determined by TCRdb, not by the authors. In this sample the table shows 550,000 to 650,000 distinct CDR3 sequences, approximately 15% of which occur a single time. About 15% of the sample is held by the ten biggest clonotypes.

Ten or more counts support this clonotype. The antigen it recognizes is unknown. One base away there is no much larger clone; base qualities are not given. V gives up 1 base and J gives up 3 bases, and the segment between their germline ends measures 13 bases. The germline V gene provides CDR1 SGHTA and CDR2 FQGNSA. The CDR3 contains 16 residues, cysteine and phenylalanine counted. Only the CDR3 portion is preserved as DNA: 48 bases, with reading frame beginning at the first base. Sequencing input: blood. The chain couples TRBV7-2 to TRBJ2-1, with no confident D gene call. This clonotype was obtained from a woman aged 40 to 50 with Graves' hyperthyroidism. CDR3 loop: CASSLDLVRFYNEQFF. The nucleotide sequence reads TGTGCCAGCAGCTTAGACCTAGTACGATTCTACAATGAGCAGTTCTTC.